Following are 12 T cell receptor beta chains from one sample sequenced in a study of T cell responses to AZD1222 COVID-19 vaccine. Assay used: immunoSEQ multiplex PCR; TCRdb lists only in-frame clones, some missing. The repertoire holds around 100,000 clones, with roughly four fifths as singletons. Sequenced here: peripheral blood, sampled on day 0 of AZD1222 vaccination. These receptors originate from an adult in good health.

The gene calls are TRBV7-6 and TRBJ2-1; 9 bases map to TRBD2. CDR3 length: 15 amino acids. Germline trimming cut 5 bases from V and 3 bases from J; bases unmatched to any gene: 5. The V gene's germline CDR1 is SGHVS and CDR2 FNYEAQ. The CDR3 protein is CASSLSGSIYNEQFF. The CDR3 region has the DNA TGTGCCAGCAGCCTTAGCGGGAGTATCTACAATGAGCAGTTCTTC. The variable domain in full, with the rest retrieved from reference TRBV7-6 and TRBJ2-1, is GAGVSQSPRYKVTKRGQDVALRCDPISGHVSLYWYRQALGQGPEFLTYFNYEAQQDKSGLPNDRFSAERPEGSISTLTIQRTEQRDSAMYRCASSLSGSIYNEQFFGPGTRLTVL.

This clone was counted once. This CDR3 is CASSSRVDTEAFF. The DNA for the CDR3 is TGTGCCAGCTCGTCGCGGGTGGACACTGAAGCTTTCTTT. This rearrangement joins TRBV18 to TRBJ1-1; D unclear. The V and J ends lost 6 bases and 3 bases respectively, with 11 bases between them. This CDR3 comprises 13 residues. CDR1 is KGHSH, CDR2 LQKENI, per germline.

The chain has TRBV20-1 and TRBJ1-2; D call uncertain. V dropped 4 bases and J dropped 10 bases, with 10 bases sitting between them. The V gene's germline CDR1 is DFQATT and CDR2 SNEGSKA (reference sequence). The CDR3 contains 10 residues. CDR3 amino acids: CSAKQQFYTF. The CDR3 bases are TGCAGTGCTAAACAACAGTTCTACACCTTC.

The V call is TRBV5-4, the J call TRBJ2-3; D possibly matches TRBD1 or TRBD2 (5 bases each). Germline V gene data show CDR1 as SGHNT and CDR2 as YYREEE (reference sequence). CDR3 size: 16 residues. The germline V and J ends were trimmed by 4 bases and 1 base, with 16 bases remaining between them. The CDR3 sequence is CASSAYRDPGTDTQYF. The CDR3 nucleotides are TGTGCCAGCAGCGCATACCGGGACCCTGGCACAGATACGCAGTATTTT.

This clone was observed a single time. The chain uses TRBV13 and TRBJ1-2, with D uncertain. Trimming took 6 bases from V and 4 from J, leaving 9 bases between them. Germline V CDR1 and CDR2: PRHDT, FYEKMQ (reference sequence). The CDR3 has 12 amino acids. The CDR3 sequence: CASSSGGYGYTF. In DNA form, the CDR3 reads TGTGCCAGCAGTTCTGGAGGCTATGGCTACACCTTC.

Concerning this clone itself: Relative to the germline gene, one junction end is altered; a read error may explain this. The gene calls are TRBV6-1 and TRBJ2-7, with D possibly TRBD2 on 6 matching bases. The CDR3 runs 19 residues. Germline CDR1 MNHNS, CDR2 SASEGT. CDR3 DNA sequence: TGTGCCAGCAGAGAAGGGGAGGCCAGACGTCCCCTCTCCTTCTACGAGCAGTACTTC. It codes for CASREGEARRPLSFYEQYF.

This rearrangement joins TRBV18 to TRBJ1-6; tentatively, D is TRBD1 (6 bases). In germline, CDR1 is KGHSH, CDR2 LQKENI. The V gene lost 2 bases and the J gene lost 10 bases, with 9 bases spanning the gap. This CDR3 region has 13 residues. CDR3 sequence (DNA): TGTGCCAGCTCACCATCAGGGGACTCACCCCTCCACTTT. Translating gives CASSPSGDSPLHF.

The chain is built from TRBV28 and TRBJ2-3, with 7 bases that match TRBD1. The CDR3 totals 13 residues. The V gene end was trimmed by 10 bases and the J gene end by 0 bases; junction bases not matched to a gene: 4. Looked up from germline, CDR1 is MDHEN and CDR2 is SYDVKM. CDR3 nucleotide sequence: TGTGCCATCGGGACAGCTAGCACAGATACGCAGTATTTT. Its protein product is CAIGTASTDTQYF.

The rearrangement links TRBV7-2 to TRBJ1-1; D gene ambiguous. The V end was cut by 4 bases, the J end by 1 base, with 10 bases between. Germline V lookup: CDR1 SGHTA, CDR2 FQGNSA. The CDR3 has 14 amino acids. The CDR3 here is CASSSQRANTEAFF. CDR3 coding DNA: TGTGCCAGCAGCTCCCAGAGGGCGAACACTGAAGCTTTCTTT.

The chain joins TRBV28 to TRBJ1-3; TRBD1 matches 9 bases. This CDR3 comprises 15 residues. Germline V lookup: CDR1 MDHEN, CDR2 SYDVKM. V trimming: 5 bases; J trimming: 2 bases; junction bases outside the gene matches: 4. The CDR3 DNA reads TGTGCCAGCAGTACCTACAGGGGGCCTGGAAACACCATATATTTT. Encoded protein: CASSTYRGPGNTIYF.

The gene calls are TRBV7-9 and TRBJ1-6; 11 bases match TRBD1. Losses at the gene ends were 1 base for V and 9 bases for J; bases not matched to a gene: 8. CDR3 length: 17 residues. Germline CDR1 is SEHNR and CDR2 is FQNEAQ (reference sequence). Written as DNA, the CDR3 is TGTGCCAGCAGCTTAGGGCAGCCCGGGACAGGGGGTTCACCCCTCCACTTT. Its protein product is CASSLGQPGTGGSPLHF. The full variable domain, its missing parts supplied by reference TRBV7-9 and TRBJ1-6, is DTGVSQNPRHKITKRGQNVTFRCDPISEHNRLYWYRQTLGQGPEFLTYFQNEAQLEKSRLLSDRFSAERPKGSFSTLEIQRTEQGDSAMYLCASSLGQPGTGGSPLHFGNGTRLTVT.

The count of this clone is one. The chain joins TRBV28 to TRBJ1-4; maybe TRBD1 (6 bases). Germline lookup yields CDR1 MDHEN and CDR2 SYDVKM. The length of the CDR3 is 14 residues. V lost 7 bases, J lost 0 bases, and 9 bases lay in between. In DNA form, the CDR3 reads TGTGCCAGCATCACAGGGTCAACTAATGAAAAACTGTTTTTT. This encodes CASITGSTNEKLFF.